Reported below is one TCR beta chain. The sample is drawn from a study of blood T cell repertoires in COVID-19. Authors' analysis steps: The assay estimated nucleated cells by amplifying reference gene primers. Clones were sequenced by immunoSEQ multiplex PCR, and TCRdb holds only the in-frame ones, with some missing. That table is the source of V, J and clone size, and D and trimming were worked out from the DNA. This sample has 200,000 or so clones, with under 85% found just once. The germline V gene encodes CDR1 MNHEY and CDR2 SMNVEV (reference sequence). The V gene end was trimmed by 4 bases and the J gene end by 11 bases; junction bases not matched to a gene: 10. CDR3 length equals 14 residues.

This clonotype originated in a woman aged 40 to 50 with acute or convalescent COVID-19. The V call is TRBV27, the J call TRBJ1-4; 7 bases are a match to TRBD1. Sequencing input: peripheral blood. The CDR3 protein is CASSYTGAGGKLFF. The CDR3 DNA reads TGTGCCAGCAGTTATACAGGGGCGGGCGGGAAACTGTTTTTT.